The T cell receptor beta chain described here comes from a study of shared clonotypes between healthy human individuals. The V end lost 8 bases, the J end lost 1 base, and 12 bases lay between the germline ends. The CDR3 is 14 amino acids. Germline V gene data show CDR1 as LNHDA and CDR2 as SQIVND (reference sequence). Sequenced by immunoSEQ multiplex PCR; TCRdb stores in-frame clones only, minus some. The table includes about 2.5 million clones, 85% to 95% detected once. Comments on this clone: What it binds is not known.

Study-level findings and limits: What naive subsets generally showed was a larger estimated richness than memory subsets showed. Some naive CD4 clonotypes, 4% to 6%, turned up in common across several donors.

This rearrangement joins TRBV19 to TRBJ1-5, with D unclear. The sequence was collected from a man aged 18 to 30 in good health. Some clones in this sample may be carry-over from other donors' samples. The specimen was naive CD4+ T cells from PBMCs. The subset was: CD45RA+ positively selected. The CDR3 nucleotides read TGTGCCAGTGACCTCGCCGGCAGCAATCAGCCCCAGCATTTT. Protein sequence: CASDLAGSNQPQHF.